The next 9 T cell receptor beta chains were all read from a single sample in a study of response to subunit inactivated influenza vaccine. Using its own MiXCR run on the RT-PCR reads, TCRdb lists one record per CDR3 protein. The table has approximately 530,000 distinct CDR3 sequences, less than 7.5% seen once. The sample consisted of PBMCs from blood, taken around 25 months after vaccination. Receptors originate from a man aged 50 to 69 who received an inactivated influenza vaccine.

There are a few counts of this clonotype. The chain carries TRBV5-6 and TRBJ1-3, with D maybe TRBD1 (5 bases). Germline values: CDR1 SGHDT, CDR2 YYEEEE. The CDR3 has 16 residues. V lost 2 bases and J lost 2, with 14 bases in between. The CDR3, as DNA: TGTGCCAGCAGCTTTCGACTGAGGGGAACTGGAAACACCATATATTTT. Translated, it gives CASSFRLRGTGNTIYF.

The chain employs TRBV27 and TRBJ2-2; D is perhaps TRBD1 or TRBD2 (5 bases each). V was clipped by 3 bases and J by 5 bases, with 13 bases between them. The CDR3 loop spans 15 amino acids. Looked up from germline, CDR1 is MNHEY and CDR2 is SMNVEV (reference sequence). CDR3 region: CASSFYRTGTGELFF. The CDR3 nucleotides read TGTGCCAGCAGTTTTTACAGGACGGGGACCGGGGAGCTGTTTTTT.

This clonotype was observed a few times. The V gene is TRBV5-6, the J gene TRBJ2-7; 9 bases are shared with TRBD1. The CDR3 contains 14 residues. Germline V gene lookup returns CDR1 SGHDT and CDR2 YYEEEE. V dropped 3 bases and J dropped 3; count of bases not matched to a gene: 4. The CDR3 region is CASSYPGQGYEQYF. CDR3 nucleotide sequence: TGTGCCAGCAGCTATCCGGGACAGGGCTACGAGCAGTACTTC.

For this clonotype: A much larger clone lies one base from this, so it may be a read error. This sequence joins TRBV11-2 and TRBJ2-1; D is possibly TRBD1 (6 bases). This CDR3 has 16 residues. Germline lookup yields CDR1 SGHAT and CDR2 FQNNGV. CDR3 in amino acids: CASSLEGRGYYNVQFF. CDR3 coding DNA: TGTGCCAGCAGCTTAGAAGGCAGGGGATACTACAATGTGCAGTTCTTC.

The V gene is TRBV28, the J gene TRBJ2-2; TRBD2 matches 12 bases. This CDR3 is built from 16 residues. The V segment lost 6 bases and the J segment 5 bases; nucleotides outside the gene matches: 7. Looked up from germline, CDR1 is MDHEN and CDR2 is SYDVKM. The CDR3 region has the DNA TGTGCCAGCAGCCCGACTAGCGGGAGAGGGACCGGGGAGCTGTTTTTT. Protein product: CASSPTSGRGTGELFF.

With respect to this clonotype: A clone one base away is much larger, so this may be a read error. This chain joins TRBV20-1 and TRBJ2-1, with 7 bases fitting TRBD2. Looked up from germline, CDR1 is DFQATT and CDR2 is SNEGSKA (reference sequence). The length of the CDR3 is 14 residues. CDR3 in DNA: TGCAGTGCTATGAGCGGGGACTCCTACTATGAGCAGTTCTTC. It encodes CSAMSGDSYYEQFF.

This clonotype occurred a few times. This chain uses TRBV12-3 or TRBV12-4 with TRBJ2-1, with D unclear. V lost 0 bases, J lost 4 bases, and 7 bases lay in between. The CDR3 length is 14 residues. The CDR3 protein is CASSLAPHYNEQFF. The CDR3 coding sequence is TGTGCCAGCAGTTTAGCGCCCCATTACAATGAGCAGTTCTTC.

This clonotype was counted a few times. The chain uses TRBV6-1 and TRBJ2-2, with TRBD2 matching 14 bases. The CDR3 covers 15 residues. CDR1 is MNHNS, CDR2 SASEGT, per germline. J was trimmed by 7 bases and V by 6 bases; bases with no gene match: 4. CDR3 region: CASRGLAGVSGELFF. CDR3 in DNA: TGTGCCAGCAGGGGACTAGCGGGAGTAAGCGGGGAGCTGTTTTTT.

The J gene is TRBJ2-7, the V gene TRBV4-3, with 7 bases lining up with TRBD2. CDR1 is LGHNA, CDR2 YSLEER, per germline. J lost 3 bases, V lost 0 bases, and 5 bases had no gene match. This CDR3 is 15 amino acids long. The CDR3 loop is CASSQDSKRGYEQYF. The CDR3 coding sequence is TGCGCCAGCAGCCAAGATTCCAAGCGGGGCTACGAGCAGTACTTC.